The TCR beta chain described here comes from a study of T cell repertoires in cytomegalovirus infection. Findings and limits, study-wide: Clonotypes of TCR beta that were HLA-C-restricted and CMV-specific dominated the ex vivo response.

In its sample, this clonotype was seen many times. Antigen specificity is unknown. The V gene end was trimmed by 7 bases and the J gene end by 11 bases; junction bases not matched to a gene: 8. The CDR3 totals 13 residues. Germline-derived CDR1 and CDR2 are LNHDA and SQIVND (reference sequence). TCRdb re-analysed the reads in MiXCR, keeping a single row per CDR3 protein. The sample has tens of thousands of distinct CDR3 sequences, 4% seen once. V is TRBV19 and J is TRBJ2-1; 10 nucleotides line up with TRBD2. This TCR derives from a human donor in good health (CMV status not recorded). Some clones in this sample may be carry-over from other donors' samples. Specimen: PBMCs. The CDR3 region has the DNA TGTGCCAGTAACGGACTAGCGGACGTGAAGCAGTTCTTC. This gives the protein CASNGLADVKQFF.